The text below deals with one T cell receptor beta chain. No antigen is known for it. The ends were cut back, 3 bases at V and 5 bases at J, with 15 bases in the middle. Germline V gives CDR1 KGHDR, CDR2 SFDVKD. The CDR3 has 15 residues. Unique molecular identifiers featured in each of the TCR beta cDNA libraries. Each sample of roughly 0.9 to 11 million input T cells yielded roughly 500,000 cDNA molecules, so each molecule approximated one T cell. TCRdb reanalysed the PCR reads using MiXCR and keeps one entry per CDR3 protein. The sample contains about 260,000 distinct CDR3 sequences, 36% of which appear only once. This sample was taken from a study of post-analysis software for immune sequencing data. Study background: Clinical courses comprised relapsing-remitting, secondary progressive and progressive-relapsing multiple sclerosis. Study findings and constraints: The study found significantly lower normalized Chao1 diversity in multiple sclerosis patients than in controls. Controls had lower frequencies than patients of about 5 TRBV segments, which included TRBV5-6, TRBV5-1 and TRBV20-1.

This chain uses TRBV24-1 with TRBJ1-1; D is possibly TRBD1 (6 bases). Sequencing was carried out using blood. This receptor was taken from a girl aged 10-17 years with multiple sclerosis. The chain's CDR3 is CATSDTGIGLTEAFF. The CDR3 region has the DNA TGTGCCACCAGTGATACAGGGATTGGGTTGACTGAAGCTTTCTTT.